A single sample is the source of the 27 T cell receptor beta chains below, sequenced in a study of T cell responses to AZD1222 COVID-19 vaccine. TCRdb keeps only in-frame clones here, not all; method: immunoSEQ multiplex PCR. The repertoire consists of 85,000 to 95,000 clones, with about 90% occurring once and the leading ten covering 8.4%. The sample consisted of peripheral blood, taken on day 0 of AZD1222 vaccination. Source of these receptors: an adult in good health.

This rearrangement joins TRBV19 to TRBJ1-2, with a weak D call TRBD1 (6 bases). Per the germline V gene, CDR1 is LNHDA and CDR2 is SQIVND (reference sequence). The CDR3 spans 12 residues. V was cut by 6 bases and J by 5 bases, with 10 bases left in between. CDR3 DNA: TGTGCCAGTAGACCGGGACATTATGGCTACACCTTC. It translates to CASRPGHYGYTF.

This clone was detected once. The genes are TRBV7-9 and TRBJ1-5; D is ambiguous. The germline CDR1 and CDR2 sequences are SEHNR and FQNEAQ (reference sequence). The V end lost 5 bases, the J end lost 4 bases, and 12 bases lay between the germline ends. This CDR3 region has 14 residues. The CDR3 region is CASSRAEGNQPQHF. As DNA, the CDR3 is TGTGCCAGCAGCCGGGCCGAAGGGAATCAGCCCCAGCATTTT. Looking up the rest from reference TRBV7-9 and TRBJ1-5 gives the full variable domain: DTGVSQNPRHKITKRGQNVTFRCDPISEHNRLYWYRQTLGQGPEFLTYFQNEAQLEKSRLLSDRFSAERPKGSFSTLEIQRTEQGDSAMYLCASSRAEGNQPQHFGDGTRLSIL.

The chain couples TRBV6-4 to TRBJ1-2; no clear D gene. Germline V gene data show CDR1 as MRHNA and CDR2 as SNTAGT. CDR3 length: 12 residues. The V gene lost 0 bases and the J gene lost 4 bases, with 3 bases spanning the gap. As DNA, the CDR3 is TGTGCCAGCAGTGACTCGGGCTATGGCTACACCTTC. Its translation is CASSDSGYGYTF.

The V call is TRBV3-1 (or the pseudogene TRBV3-2), the J call TRBJ2-2; 9 bases line up with TRBD2. Looked up from germline, CDR1 is LGHDT and CDR2 is YNNKEL (reference sequence). J lost 7 bases, V lost 4 bases, and 13 bases had no gene match. This CDR3 spans 17 amino acids. DNA for the CDR3: TGTGCCAGCAGCCCAAGACTCGCGGGGGGGCCGTTCGGGGAGCTGTTTTTT. Encoded protein: CASSPRLAGGPFGELFF.

The chain joins TRBV21-1 to TRBJ1-5; the D segment call TRBD1 is taken from the table without a DNA check. TRBV21-1 counts as a pseudogene. The CDR3 spans 15 residues. CDR3 amino acids: CARWADRGQRKPQHF. CDR3 sequence (DNA): TGTGCCAGATGGGCGGACAGGGGGCAGAGGAAGCCCCAGCATTTT.

The rearrangement joins TRBV6-2 or TRBV6-3 to TRBJ2-5, with 9 bases lining up with TRBD1. Germline V gene sequence: CDR1 MNHEY, CDR2 SVGEGT. V trimming: 4 bases; J trimming: 4 bases; junction bases outside the gene matches: 13. The CDR3 consists of 17 residues. The CDR3 DNA reads TGTGCCAGCAGTTCAATCGGGGACAGGGACATCCGAGAGACCCAGTACTTC. Translating gives CASSSIGDRDIRETQYF.

The gene calls are TRBV12-3 or TRBV12-4 and TRBJ2-7; D unclear. V was cut by 5 bases and J by 3 bases, with 5 bases left in between. This CDR3 has 11 residues. CDR3 residues: CASSLNYEQYF. For the CDR3, the DNA is TGTGCCAGCAGTCTGAACTACGAGCAGTACTTC.

The chain recombines TRBV30 with TRBJ1-2, with 8 bases lining up with TRBD1. With V trimmed by 5 bases and J by 8 bases, 4 bases remained unmatched. CDR3 length: 11 amino acids. CDR1 is GTSNPN and CDR2 is SVGIG in the germline V gene (reference sequence). The CDR3 coding sequence is TGTGCCTGGGCACAGGGGGACGGCTACACCTTC. Translated: CAWAQGDGYTF.

This clone has just one count. The chain employs TRBV7-3 and TRBJ2-7; D might be TRBD2 (5 bases). Germline V lookup: CDR1 SGHTA, CDR2 FQGTGA. The CDR3 runs 15 residues. The V end was cut by 5 bases, the J end by 5 bases, with 19 bases between. The CDR3 region is CASSPSGSPAHEQYF. The CDR3 DNA sequence: TGTGCCAGCAGCCCCTCGGGGAGCCCAGCCCACGAGCAGTACTTC.

This clone was counted once. The V gene is TRBV5-1, the J gene TRBJ1-1; possible D gene TRBD1, 5 bases. From germline, CDR1 is SGHRS and CDR2 YFSETQ. Trimming took 2 bases from V and 2 from J, leaving 16 bases between them. CDR3 length: 16 residues. The DNA of the CDR3 is TGCGCCAGCAGCTTTGGGACCTTCCTCCAAAACACTGAAGCTTTCTTT. Encoded protein: CASSFGTFLQNTEAFF.

V gene TRBV19 combines with J gene TRBJ1-1, with TRBD1 matching over 9 bases. The J segment lost 5 bases and the V segment lost 6 bases, leaving 19 bases of the junction unmatched. The CDR3 totals 18 residues. CDR1 is LNHDA, CDR2 SQIVND, per germline (reference sequence). The CDR3 loop reads CASSPDRDRVSRGTEAFF. CDR3 DNA: TGTGCCAGTAGCCCCGACCGGGACAGGGTCTCTCGGGGAACTGAAGCTTTCTTT.

The chain is built from TRBV12-3 or TRBV12-4 and TRBJ1-1; D not resolved. This CDR3 spans 12 amino acids. V lost 4 bases and J 6 bases, leaving 9 bases between the germline ends. The CDR3 region is CASSYLPAEAFF. In DNA, the CDR3 is TGTGCCAGCAGTTATCTCCCCGCTGAAGCTTTCTTT.

The rearrangement joins TRBV29-1 to TRBJ1-5; 7 nucleotides match TRBD1. The germline V gene encodes CDR1 SQVTM and CDR2 ANQGSEA. Trimming at V came to 7 bases and at J to 4 bases, leaving 4 bases not matched to a gene. This CDR3 region has 12 residues. This CDR3 is CSAKGANQPQHF. The DNA for the CDR3 is TGCAGCGCCAAGGGGGCGAATCAGCCCCAGCATTTT.

The V gene is TRBV5-1, the J gene TRBJ2-7; 7 bases match TRBD2. CDR3 length equals 16 residues. Germline CDR1 is SGHRS and CDR2 is YFSETQ. Losses at the gene ends were 6 bases for V and 4 bases for J; bases not matched to a gene: 16. This chain's CDR3 is CASTAAWGGLPYEQYF. The CDR3 DNA sequence: TGCGCCAGCACCGCCGCGTGGGGGGGTTTACCTTACGAGCAGTACTTC.

Written as DNA, the CDR3 is TGTGCCAGTAGTACTGACAGGATATACGGCTACACCTTC. Encoded protein: CASSTDRIYGYTF. This chain links TRBV19 with TRBJ1-2; maybe TRBD1 (6 bases). CDR1 and CDR2 (germline): LNHDA, SQIVND (reference sequence). Trimming stripped 4 bases from V and 8 bases from J, with 14 bases between. This CDR3 is 13 amino acids long.

The chain combines TRBV2 with TRBJ1-4; no firm D call. This CDR3 region has 14 residues. The V end was cut by 6 bases, the J end by 0 bases, with 8 bases between. CDR1 SNHLY and CDR2 FYNNEI come from the germline V gene. The chain's CDR3 is CASRATSTNEKLFF. The CDR3 DNA follows: TGTGCCAGCAGAGCCACCTCAACTAATGAAAAACTGTTTTTT.

The V call is TRBV18, the J call TRBJ1-4; possibly TRBD1 for D (5 bases). The CDR3 spans 13 residues. V was pared by 3 bases and J by 10 bases, with 12 bases between. Germline lookup yields CDR1 KGHSH and CDR2 LQKENI. CDR3 DNA: TGTGCCAGCTCACCGGGTCAAGGGGCAAAACTGTTTTTT. Residues: CASSPGQGAKLFF.

J is TRBJ1-4 and V is TRBV6-5; 9 bases are shared with TRBD1. V gave up 0 bases and J gave up 7 bases; unmatched junction bases: 3. CDR3 length: 15 amino acids. Germline V gives CDR1 MNHEY, CDR2 SVGAGI. The CDR3 DNA is TGTGCCAGCAGTTACTCACAGGGGGCAGGTGAAAAACTGTTTTTT. This codes for CASSYSQGAGEKLFF.

The gene calls are TRBV7-3 and TRBJ1-2; no reliable D call. The CDR3 totals 11 residues. Germline V gives CDR1 SGHTA, CDR2 FQGTGA. The germline V and J ends were trimmed by 3 bases and 8 bases, with 7 bases remaining between them. The DNA of the CDR3 is TGTGCCAGCAGCTTTCCGGACGGCTACACCTTC. It codes for CASSFPDGYTF.

The chain has TRBV6-2 or TRBV6-3 and TRBJ1-5; D not resolved. The V and J ends lost 2 bases and 6 bases respectively, with 14 bases between them. CDR1 is MNHEY, CDR2 SVGEGT, per germline. This CDR3 has 15 residues. CDR3: CASSYDPAISQPQHF. CDR3 bases: TGTGCCAGCAGTTACGACCCCGCTATCAGTCAGCCCCAGCATTTT.

The sample holds one count of this clone. This sequence joins TRBV5-1 and TRBJ1-6, with D uncertain. Germline assignment: CDR1 SGHRS and CDR2 YFSETQ. The CDR3 is 18 amino acids. Deletions cut 0 bases from V and 0 bases from J, with 13 bases between. CDR3 amino acids: CASSLDYLSSSYNSPLHF. CDR3 DNA: TGCGCCAGCAGCTTGGATTATCTCTCGAGCTCCTATAATTCACCCCTCCACTTT.

V and J are TRBV30 and TRBJ1-2; TRBD1 matches at 9 bases. Germline lookup yields CDR1 GTSNPN and CDR2 SVGIG (reference sequence). The length of the CDR3 is 13 residues. The junction had 9 bases not matched to a gene; V was cut back by 5 bases and J by 8 bases. The DNA for the CDR3 is TGTGCCTGGGGGACCGGGACAGGGAGAGGCTACACCTTC. Protein: CAWGTGTGRGYTF.

The chain combines TRBV5-1 with TRBJ2-2, with 8 bases lining up with TRBD1. The CDR3 sequence is 15 residues long. Germline V gene sequence: CDR1 SGHRS, CDR2 YFSETQ. Unmatched junction bases numbered 8, after V lost 3 bases and J lost 7 bases. The CDR3 sequence: CASSSSTGADGELFF. The CDR3 region has the DNA TGCGCCAGCAGCTCATCGACAGGGGCGGACGGGGAGCTGTTTTTT.

The chain recombines TRBV7-6 with TRBJ2-1; 8 nucleotides align to TRBD1. Germline V CDR1 and CDR2: SGHVS, FNYEAQ. This CDR3 is built from 15 residues. With V trimmed by 4 bases and J by 7 bases, 9 bases remained unmatched. CDR3 sequence: CASSSRTGPFNEQFF. The CDR3 DNA reads as TGTGCCAGCAGCTCGAGGACAGGGCCTTTTAATGAGCAGTTCTTC.

The J gene is TRBJ1-1, the V gene TRBV7-9, with TRBD1 matching over 7 bases. V lost 5 bases to trimming and J lost 0 bases; unmatched junction nucleotides: 9. This CDR3 is built from 16 residues. The V gene's germline CDR1 is SEHNR and CDR2 FQNEAQ (reference sequence). CDR3 sequence: CASSRRGQSMNTEAFF. Here the CDR3 DNA reads TGTGCCAGCAGCCGTCGGGGACAGAGCATGAACACTGAAGCTTTCTTT.

In its sample, this clone was seen once. The rearrangement uses TRBV18 and TRBJ1-1, with a weak D call TRBD1 (5 bases). V lost 3 bases and J lost 1, with 9 bases in between. The CDR3 is 14 amino acids. CDR1 KGHSH and CDR2 LQKENI come from the germline V gene. The CDR3 protein is CASSPVQGNTEAFF. The CDR3 nucleotides are TGTGCCAGCTCACCCGTCCAGGGGAACACTGAAGCTTTCTTT.

The rearrangement links TRBV13 to TRBJ1-3; no firm D call. CDR3 length: 14 residues. The germline V gene has CDR1 PRHDT and CDR2 FYEKMQ (reference sequence). V lost 2 bases and J 4 bases, leaving 9 bases between the germline ends. The CDR3 loop reads CASSLYSAGNTIYF. CDR3 sequence (DNA): TGTGCCAGCAGCTTATACAGTGCGGGAAACACCATATATTTT.